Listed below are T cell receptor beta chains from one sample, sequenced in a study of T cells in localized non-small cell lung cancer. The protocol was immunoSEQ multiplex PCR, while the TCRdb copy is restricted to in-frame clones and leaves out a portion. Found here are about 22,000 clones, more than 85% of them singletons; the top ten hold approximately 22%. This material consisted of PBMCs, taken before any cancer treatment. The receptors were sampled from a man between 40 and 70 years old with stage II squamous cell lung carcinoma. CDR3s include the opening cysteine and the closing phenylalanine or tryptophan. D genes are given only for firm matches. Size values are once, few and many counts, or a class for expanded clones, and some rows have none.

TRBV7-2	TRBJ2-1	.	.	CASSLVISYNEQFF	TGTGCCAGCAGCTTAGTTATCTCCTACAATGAGCAGTTCTTC
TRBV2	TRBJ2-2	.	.	CASIDRNTGELFF	TGTGCCAGCATCGACAGGAACACCGGGGAGCTGTTTTTT
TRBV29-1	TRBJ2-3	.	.	CSVAPDTLDTQYF	TGCAGCGTCGCACCGGACACCCTCGATACGCAGTATTTT
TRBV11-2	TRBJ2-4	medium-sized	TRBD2	CASKGLAGVGNIQYF	TGTGCCAGCAAGGGACTAGCGGGAGTCGGAAACATTCAGTACTTC
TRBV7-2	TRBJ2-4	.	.	CASSPGNIQYF	TGTGCCAGCAGCCCTGGGAACATTCAGTACTTC
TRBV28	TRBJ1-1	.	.	CASSRRGASIEAFF	TGTGCCAGCAGCCGGCGGGGGGCCTCCATTGAAGCTTTCTTT
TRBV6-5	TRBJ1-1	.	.	CASSLRWGRNAEAFF	TGTGCCAGCAGCCTAAGGTGGGGCCGGAACGCTGAAGCTTTCTTT
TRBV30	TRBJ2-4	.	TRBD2	CAWSAASGRSRIGAKNIQYF	TGTGCCTGGAGTGCTGCTAGCGGGAGATCAAGGATTGGGGCCAAAAACATTCAGTACTTC
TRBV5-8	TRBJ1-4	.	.	CASSSNKTRGKLFF	TGTGCCAGCAGCTCCAACAAGACAAGAGGAAAACTGTTTTTT
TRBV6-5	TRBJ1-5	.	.	CASSLDSFGQPQHF	TGTGCCAGCAGCCTTGACAGTTTCGGTCAGCCCCAGCATTTT
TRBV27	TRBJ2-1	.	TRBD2	CASSLTGGSRNEQFF	TGTGCCAGCAGTTTAACAGGCGGGAGCAGAAATGAGCAGTTCTTC
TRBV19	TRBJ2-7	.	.	CASSRAGQSNYEQYF	TGTGCCAGTAGTAGGGCGGGACAGAGCAATTACGAGCAGTACTTC
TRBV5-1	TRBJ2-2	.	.	CASSWGHGGANTGELFF	TGCGCCAGCAGCTGGGGACACGGGGGCGCGAACACCGGGGAGCTGTTTTTT
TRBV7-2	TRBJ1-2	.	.	CASSLVGQVPGYTF	TGTGCCAGCAGCTTAGTAGGGCAGGTTCCTGGCTACACCTTC
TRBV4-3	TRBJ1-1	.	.	CASSAYREGTEAFF	TGCGCCAGCAGCGCCTACAGGGAGGGCACTGAAGCTTTCTTT
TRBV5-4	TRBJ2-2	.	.	CASSLPGGTGELFF	TGTGCCAGCAGCTTGCCGGGTGGTACCGGGGAGCTGTTTTTT
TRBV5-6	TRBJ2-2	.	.	CASSFLPRGRTGELFF	TGTGCCAGCAGCTTCCTTCCGCGGGGCAGGACCGGGGAGCTGTTTTTT
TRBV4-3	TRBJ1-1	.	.	CASSKGLLPTEAFF	TGCGCCAGCAGCAAGGGGCTACTCCCCACTGAAGCTTTCTTT
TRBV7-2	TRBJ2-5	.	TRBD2	CASSFQRGVGETQYF	TGTGCCAGCAGCTTCCAGCGGGGTGTCGGGGAGACCCAGTACTTC
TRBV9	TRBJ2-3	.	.	CASSPRTLAAMDTQYF	TGTGCCAGCAGCCCCAGGACTCTCGCCGCCATGGATACGCAGTATTTT
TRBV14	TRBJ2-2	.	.	CASSGRGNTGELFF	TGTGCCAGCAGCGGGCGGGGGAACACCGGGGAGCTGTTTTTT
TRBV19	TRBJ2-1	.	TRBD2	CASSIDYASGYYNEQFF	TGTGCCAGTAGTATAGATTACGCTAGCGGATACTACAATGAGCAGTTCTTC
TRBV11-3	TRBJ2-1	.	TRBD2	CASSISGRAADEQFF	TGTGCCAGCAGCATTAGCGGGAGGGCCGCAGATGAGCAGTTCTTC
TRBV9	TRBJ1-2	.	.	CASSPSLGLGYTF	TGTGCCAGCAGCCCCTCTTTAGGTTTGGGCTACACCTTC